This TCR beta chain derives from a study of shared clonotypes between healthy human individuals. Study context: Each donor had three CD4 naive, three CD4 memory, two CD8 naive and one CD8 memory plate.

Using immunoSEQ multiplex PCR, the repertoire was profiled, and TCRdb retains in-frame clones only, with some absent. The sample records some 2,000,000 clones, 90% to 96% being singletons. The sequence was obtained from a man aged 18 to 29 in good health. Input material: naive CD4+ T cells sorted from blood. Regarding subset: CD45RA+ positively selected.

The DNA of the CDR3 is TGTGCCAGCAGCTTTCCGACCGGGGGTTCCGAGCAGTACTTC. Its protein is CASSFPTGGSEQYF. The chain has TRBV5-4 and TRBJ2-7; D possibly corresponds to TRBD2 (6 bases). Germline CDR1 is SGHNT and CDR2 is YYREEE (reference sequence). Trimming took 2 bases from V and 6 from J, leaving 15 bases between them. The CDR3 contains 14 residues.